The present T cell receptor beta chain was sequenced within a study of OX40 agonist ivuxolimab in advanced cancers. Study observations and caveats: Near-lowest levels of clonal expansion characterized partial responders at 0.1-3.0 mg/kg.

CDR1 is SGHTA and CDR2 is FQGNSA in the germline V gene. This CDR3 is built from 13 residues. V was trimmed by 7 bases and J by 5 bases, leaving 14 bases between them. Produced via immunoSEQ multiplex PCR; TCRdb's table is partial and in-frame only. The sample carries under 95,000 clones, more than 70% recorded once. Regarding this clone: Its antigen is undetermined.

This sequence joins TRBV7-2 and TRBJ1-1, with unresolved D. This sequence originates from an adult with an advanced solid tumor such as melanoma, head and neck, liver or kidney cancer. The source was CD4+ or CD8+ T cells sorted from blood, collected in a trial of the OX40 agonist ivuxolimab. CDR3 coding DNA: TGTGCCAGCACCCTCCTCGGGCTAACTGAAGCTTTCTTT. Amino acid sequence: CASTLLGLTEAFF. The full variable domain, completed using reference TRBV7-2 and TRBJ1-1, is GAGVSQSPSNKVTEKGKDVELRCDPISGHTALYWYRQSLGQGLEFLIYFQGNSAPDKSGLPSDRFSAERTGGSVSTLTIQRTQQEDSAVYLCASTLLGLTEAFFGQGTRLTVV.